This record concerns one T cell receptor (beta chain) sequence. Per the germline V gene, CDR1 is KGHDR and CDR2 is SFDVKD. The CDR3 runs to 17 residues. V gave up 5 bases and J gave up 0 bases; unmatched junction bases: 6. The sample belongs to a study of blood T cell repertoires in COVID-19. As for the study in general: From the United States, Italy and Spain came samples of acute and convalescent COVID-19. PBMCs, B-cell-depleted T cells, or T cells provided the cDNA or gDNA that made up the material.

Under the authors' procedure: The authors estimated nucleated cell counts from reference gene primer amplification. Here immunoSEQ multiplex PCR was the method, and the copy in TCRdb shows in-frame clones only, minus some. D and trimming were read from the DNA, whereas the V and J calls and clone size are those reported in that table. The sample has around 100,000 clones; about 91% are singletons. Sequenced sample: peripheral blood. The chain has TRBV24-1 and TRBJ2-1; 10 nucleotides align to TRBD2. This receptor was identified in a human donor in a cohort sampled during active COVID-19. CDR3 DNA: TGTGCCACCAGTGGGGAACTAGCGGGATTCTCCTACAATGAGCAGTTCTTC. It specifies CATSGELAGFSYNEQFF.